The clone carrying this TCR beta chain was observed at least ten times. TCR beta CDR3 sequences were amplified from RNA transcripts. TCR CDR3 regions were first amplified by RT-PCR with HTBI primers. TCRdb analysed the multiplex PCR reads with MiXCR anew, one entry per CDR3 protein. The sample gives roughly 530,000 distinct CDR3 sequences, roughly 17% of which show up once; around 17% is in the top ten. The CDR3 has 12 amino acids. Between the trimmed V and J ends, which lost 4 bases and 9 bases, there was a span of 12 bases. Germline loops: CDR1 SGHAT, CDR2 FQNNGV. This entry belongs to a study of T cells in Graves' hyperthyroidism and ophthalmopathy. As for the study in general: At the time of initial diagnosis and before any treatment, peripheral blood was collected.

Based on clinical symptoms, serum thyroxine and TRAb, thyroid ultrasound and orbital computed tomography, diagnoses were reached. The clonotype comes from a woman aged 18-29 years with Graves' ophthalmopathy. Sequenced: blood. The chain has TRBV11-2 and TRBJ1-1; D ambiguous. CDR3 sequence: CASSSSRSQAFF. The CDR3 DNA reads as TGTGCCAGCAGCTCCTCTCGGTCCCAAGCTTTCTTT.